This TCR beta chain was identified during a study of human T cells and chemical hapten exposure. TCRdb fed the RACE reads into MiXCR, producing one record per CDR3 protein. The profile shows approximately 350,000 distinct CDR3 sequences, about 6% of them singletons. Trimming stripped 1 base from V and 0 bases from J, with 15 bases between. This CDR3 comprises 17 residues. Germline CDR1 and CDR2: LGHNA and YSLEER. At least ten counts were recorded for this clonotype. Noted time point: patch test 2, 6 weeks after DPC sensitization. As for treatment: therapeutic diphenylcyclopropenone sensitization with weekly scalp DPC. The authors extracted total RNA from unfractionated whole blood.

The specimen was whole blood, collected in connection with sensitization to the hapten diphenylcyclopropenone (DPC). The J gene is TRBJ1-2, the V gene TRBV4-3, with D unresolved. The receptor's source is a woman under 30 with alopecia areata. Some clones in this sample may be carry-over from other donors' samples. CDR3 bases: TGCGCCAGCAGCCAAGTAAGAGTAGGTCCTCCTAACTATGGCTACACCTTC. This gives the protein CASSQVRVGPPNYGYTF.